This is a list of T cell receptor beta chains from one sample in a study of CD8+ T cells in alopecia areata. Sequencing used immunoSEQ multiplex PCR; TCRdb keeps in-frame clones, though not all of them. The data contain more than 200,000 clones, approximately 72% of them singletons. Sequencing was performed on CD4+ T cells sorted from blood, taken at week 44, from a patient treated with tofacitinib. The receptors come from a human donor with alopecia areata. The CDR3 runs from the conserved cysteine through the conserved F or W. The D gene is left open where the match is weak. The size of a clone is reported for some rows only, either as once, few or many, or as a class for expanded clones.

size	V	J	D	DNA	CDR3
-	TRBV15	TRBJ2-6	-	TGTGCCACCAGCAGACTCACCGGGGGCTCTGGGGCCAACGTCCTGACTTTC	CATSRLTGGSGANVLTF
many	TRBV9	TRBJ2-1	-	TGTGCCAGCAGCGTAGCAGGGATGTTTGGCAATGAGCAGTTCTTC	CASSVAGMFGNEQFF
few	TRBV29-1	TRBJ1-1	-	TGCAGCGTTGGACAGGTTGGGAACACTGAAGCTTTCTTT	CSVGQVGNTEAFF
-	TRBV18	TRBJ1-6	-	TGTGCCAGCTCACCAGGGCTGGATTCACCCCTCCACTTT	CASSPGLDSPLHF
-	TRBV7-2	TRBJ1-2	TRBD1	TGTGCCAGCAGCTTAGACAGGGGGTCCTATGGCTACACCTTC	CASSLDRGSYGYTF
few	TRBV7-2	TRBJ1-6	TRBD1	TGTGCCAGCAGCCCTAGACAGGGTAGTTCACCCCTCCACTTT	CASSPRQGSSPLHF
few	TRBV29-1	TRBJ2-4	-	TGCAGCGTTGGAGGGGGGAGGGTTGACATTCAGTACTTC	CSVGGGRVDIQYF
-	TRBV18	TRBJ2-1	-	TGTGCCAGCTCACCGGTGAAGTCAGGATACAATGAGCAGTTCTTC	CASSPVKSGYNEQFF
few	TRBV4-3	TRBJ1-6	TRBD1	TGCGCCAGCAGCCAGATGTTGAATACAGGGGGCTCCTCACCCCTCCACTTT	CASSQMLNTGGSSPLHF
-	TRBV5-1	TRBJ1-2	-	TGCGCCAGCAGTGAACCGGGACTCCGGGAAGGCTACACCTTC	CASSEPGLREGYTF
-	TRBV29-1	TRBJ1-2	TRBD1	TGCAGCGTTGGTGACAGGGTTCTAGGCTATGGCTACACCTTC	CSVGDRVLGYGYTF
-	TRBV19	TRBJ1-2	-	TGTGCCAGTACTACAGCCACTCATAGCTATGGCTACACCTTC	CASTTATHSYGYTF
-	TRBV25-1	TRBJ2-1	-	TGTGCCAGCAGTGGATCCGGGACACCCCGCTCCTACAATGAGCAGTTCTTC	CASSGSGTPRSYNEQFF
-	TRBV10-3	TRBJ1-5	-	TGTGCCATCGTCGGTTACGCGGGCAATCAGCCCCAGCATTTT	CAIVGYAGNQPQHF
-	TRBV5-1	TRBJ2-2	-	TGCGCCAGCAGCTTGGATTCGGGGGCGATCACCGGGGAGCTGTTTTTT	CASSLDSGAITGELFF
few	TRBV15	TRBJ2-5	-	TGTGCCACCAGCAGAGATCAGGGGGAGACCCAGTACTTC	CATSRDQGETQYF
-	TRBV5-1	TRBJ2-6	-	TGCGCCAGCAGCCTTCAGGGCTCTGGGGCCAACGTCCTGACTTTC	CASSLQGSGANVLTF
few	TRBV20-1	TRBJ2-5	-	TGCAGTGCTAGGGGGGAAGAGACCCAGTACTTC	CSARGEETQYF
-	TRBV7-2	TRBJ2-7	-	TGTGCCAGCAGCTACTTACAAGGACAGTCCCTCCGCCAGTACTTC	CASSYLQGQSLRQYF
few	TRBV29-1	TRBJ2-7	-	TGCAGCGTTGAAGAGTTGAGCGGTGAGCAGTACTTC	CSVEELSGEQYF
-	TRBV6-5	TRBJ2-7	TRBD1	TGTGCCAGCAGTTACTCATCCGGGACAGGGGGGCGAGAGCAGTACTTC	CASSYSSGTGGREQYF
-	TRBV7-6	TRBJ1-1	TRBD1	TGTGCCAGCAGCATGGGACAGGAGCCTAAAGCTTTCTTT	CASSMGQEPKAFF
-	TRBV29-1	TRBJ2-2	-	TGCAGCGTTTATACGGGGGCCTCGAACACCGGGGAGCTGTTTTTT	CSVYTGASNTGELFF
-	TRBV6-1	TRBJ2-1	TRBD1	TGTGCCACTTCGGGACAGACCAATGAGCAGTTCTTC	CATSGQTNEQFF
-	TRBV30	TRBJ1-3	-	TGTGCCCGCCGGGGGGACACCAGCTCTGGAAACACCATATATTTT	CARRGDTSSGNTIYF
-	TRBV2	TRBJ2-7	-	TGTGCCAGGGCAAGTCCAGGGAACGAGCAGTACTTC	CARASPGNEQYF
many	TRBV7-6	TRBJ1-5	TRBD1	TGTGCCAGCAGCCGCGACGGGACAGGGCTCAATCAGCCCCAGCATTTT	CASSRDGTGLNQPQHF
few	TRBV6-5	TRBJ2-1	TRBD2	TGTGCCAGCAGTGACTCGAGCGGGGGGGCAAATGAGCAGTTCTTC	CASSDSSGGANEQFF
-	TRBV6-1	TRBJ1-4	TRBD1	TGTGCCAGCAGTGAGACAGGGTCTAATGAAAAACTGTTTTTT	CASSETGSNEKLFF
-	TRBV4-3	TRBJ2-2	-	TGCGCCAGCAGCCAAGACCTGGGGGGTACCGGGGAGCTGTTTTTT	CASSQDLGGTGELFF
-	TRBV4-3	TRBJ1-2	-	TGCGCCAGCAGCCAAGATGGAGGGGGTGGCTATGGCTACACCTTC	CASSQDGGGGYGYTF
-	TRBV4-1	TRBJ1-1	-	TGCGCCAGCAGCTCCCCGACATCTCAAACTGAAGCTTTCTTT	CASSSPTSQTEAFF
-	TRBV27	TRBJ2-2	-	TGTGCCAGCAGCCGGGTGGGCGGGGAGCTGTTTTTT	CASSRVGGELFF
-	TRBV18	TRBJ2-7	-	TGTGCCAGCTCACTGAAACAGGGAGGCGAGCAGTACTTC	CASSLKQGGEQYF
-	TRBV25-1	TRBJ2-3	-	TGTGCCAGCAGTGAAGTAGGGAGGTTGTCGGATACGCAGTATTTT	CASSEVGRLSDTQYF
-	TRBV27	TRBJ2-7	TRBD1	TGTGCCAGCAGTTTAAAGGGACAGGGGGGGTTTAGGTCCTACGAGCAGTACTTC	CASSLKGQGGFRSYEQYF
once	TRBV30	TRBJ1-1	-	TGTGCCTGGAGTCCAGGGTTCACTGAAGCTTTCTTT	CAWSPGFTEAFF
-	TRBV6-1	TRBJ2-5	TRBD1	TGTGCCAGCAGTGAAGCGCCAATAGACAGGGTGTTGCGAGAGACCCAGTACTTC	CASSEAPIDRVLRETQYF
-	TRBV4-3	TRBJ2-2	TRBD2	TGCGCCAGCAGCCAAGAAAACGGACTAGCGAACACCGGGGAGCTGTTTTTT	CASSQENGLANTGELFF
-	TRBV7-2	TRBJ2-5	TRBD2	TGTGCCAGCAGCCTCACTAGCGGGGGTTTACAAGAGACCCAGTACTTC	CASSLTSGGLQETQYF
-	TRBV11-2	TRBJ1-1	-	TGTGCCAGCAGCTTATCGGGCACTGAAGCTTTCTTT	CASSLSGTEAFF
-	TRBV7-9	TRBJ1-6	-	TGTGCCAGCAGCACTGTCCAGGGAAACTTTAATTCACCCCTCCACTTT	CASSTVQGNFNSPLHF
-	TRBV28	TRBJ2-7	-	TGTGCCAGCAGTTTATCGTTGGCAGTCCTAACCTACGAGCAGTACTTC	CASSLSLAVLTYEQYF
-	TRBV4-3	TRBJ1-2	TRBD1	TGCGCCAGCAGCCGAGAGGACAGGGGGTTAAGTGGCTACACCTTC	CASSREDRGLSGYTF
-	TRBV4-1	TRBJ1-5	TRBD1	TGCGCCAGCAGCCCGGGACAGTTAAGCAATCAGCCCCAGCATTTT	CASSPGQLSNQPQHF